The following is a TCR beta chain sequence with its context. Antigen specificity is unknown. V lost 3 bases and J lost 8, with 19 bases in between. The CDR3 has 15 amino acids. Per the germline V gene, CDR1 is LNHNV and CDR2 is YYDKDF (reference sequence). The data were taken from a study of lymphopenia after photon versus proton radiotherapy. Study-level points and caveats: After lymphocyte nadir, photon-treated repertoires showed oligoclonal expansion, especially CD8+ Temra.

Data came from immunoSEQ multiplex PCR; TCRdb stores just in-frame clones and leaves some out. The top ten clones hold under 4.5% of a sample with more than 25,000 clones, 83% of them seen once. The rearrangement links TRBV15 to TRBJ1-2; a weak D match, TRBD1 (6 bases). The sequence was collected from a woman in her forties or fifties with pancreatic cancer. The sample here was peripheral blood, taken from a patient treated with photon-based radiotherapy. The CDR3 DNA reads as TGTGCCACCAGCAGCCAGGGGTCCCCCGGGCGAGGCTACACCTTC. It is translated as CATSSQGSPGRGYTF.